Below, 7 T cell receptor beta chains from the same sample are listed, as sequenced in a study of T-cell reconstitution after alpha-beta-depleted transplantation in children (dated by TCRdb to the mid-2010s). The library was prepared using PCR. The listed sequencing device is Illumina HiSeq 2500. TCR libraries were prepared with molecular barcoding, using unique molecular identifiers to normalize TCRbeta repertoire quantification. The raw public reads went through TCRdb reprocessing: fastp at Q25, MiXCR clone calling, in-frame beta chains kept. CDR3 protein sequences are deduplicated, and each keeps its most common genes and DNA. For this sample there are 780,000 or so distinct CDR3 sequences; roughly 15% appear just once. The top ten constitute about 4.6% of the sample. The meaning of the sample's treatment or condition label: allogeneic hematopoietic cell transplantation with graft depleted of TCRalphabeta T cells and CD19 B cells.

The sample was PBMCs, mostly from graft donor cells, taken 360 days after TCRalphabeta/CD19-depleted stem cell transplant. The receptor source for this set is a male patient younger than 18 who had a stem cell transplant for acute lymphoblastic leukemia, so the T cells may come from the graft donor.

This sequence joins TRBV5-1 and TRBJ2-7, with D perhaps matching TRBD1 (5 bases). Germline values: CDR1 SGHRS, CDR2 YFSETQ. The CDR3 spans 16 residues. V lost 0 bases and J lost 1, with 14 bases in between. The CDR3: CASSLVVVQGSYEQYF. Here the CDR3 DNA reads TGCGCCAGCAGCTTGGTGGTCGTTCAGGGATCCTACGAGCAGTACTTC.

This chain links TRBV5-1 with TRBJ1-1, with 8 bases identical to TRBD1. The CDR3 loop spans 18 amino acids. V was clipped by 3 bases and J by 3 bases; unmatched bases: 16. Germline V gene data show CDR1 as SGHRS and CDR2 as YFSETQ. The CDR3 DNA reads TGCGCCAGCAGCTACTGGACAGGGCCGGTTGGGCAGGACACTGAAGCTTTCTTT. It specifies CASSYWTGPVGQDTEAFF.

Only a few counts were recorded for this clonotype. This chain uses TRBV29-1 with TRBJ1-1; D remains unclear. This CDR3 is 11 amino acids long. Looked up from germline, CDR1 is SQVTM and CDR2 is ANQGSEA. V gave up 4 bases and J gave up 4 bases, with 7 bases separating them. The CDR3, as DNA: TGCAGCGTTGCGGGCGTCACTGAAGCTTTCTTT. Translation: CSVAGVTEAFF. The whole variable domain, filled in from reference TRBV29-1 and TRBJ1-1, reads SAVISQKPSRDICQRGTSLTIQCQVDSQVTMMFWYRQQPGQSLTLIATANQGSEATYESGFVIDKFPISRPNLTFSTLTVSNMSPEDSSIYLCSVAGVTEAFFGQGTRLTVV.

V usage is TRBV5-1 and J usage is TRBJ1-4; D remains unclear. Germline V gene lookup returns CDR1 SGHRS and CDR2 YFSETQ. Trimming pared 3 bases from V and 8 bases from J, leaving 17 bases between. CDR3 length: 15 residues. CDR3 nucleotides: TGCGCCAGCAGCTCGCTGCCTTACCAGGACGAAAAACTGTTTTTT. Translated, it gives CASSSLPYQDEKLFF.

The chain uses TRBV15 and TRBJ1-2; D is uncertain. CDR1 is LNHNV and CDR2 is YYDKDF in the germline V gene (reference sequence). The CDR3 sequence is 13 residues long. V was pared by 0 bases and J by 4 bases, with 6 bases between. CDR3 sequence: CATSRDRFYGYTF. As DNA, the CDR3 is TGTGCCACCAGCAGAGATCGGTTCTATGGCTACACCTTC.

The chain recombines TRBV14 with TRBJ2-7; tentatively, D is TRBD1 or TRBD2 (5 bases each). The germline CDR1 and CDR2 sequences are SGHDN and FVKESK. The CDR3 has 18 amino acids. Trimming left V 0 bases short and J 2 bases short, with 20 bases between. This CDR3 is CASSQDPVVGDIAYEQYF. DNA for the CDR3: TGTGCCAGCAGCCAAGATCCGGTTGTGGGGGATATCGCCTACGAGCAGTACTTC.

This clonotype was recorded a few times. The V gene is TRBV6-1, the J gene TRBJ1-5, with D possibly matching TRBD1 (5 bases). The germline gives CDR1 MNHNS, CDR2 SASEGT. Trimming shortened V by 5 bases and J by 0 bases, and 14 bases separated the two germline ends. The CDR3 length is 16 residues. The CDR3 sequence: CASSLTRGFSNQPQHF. CDR3 nucleotide sequence: TGTGCCAGCAGTCTTACGAGGGGATTTAGCAATCAGCCCCAGCATTTT.